A single sample is the source of the 27 T cell receptor beta chains below, sequenced in a study of response to subunit inactivated influenza vaccine. Via MiXCR, TCRdb re-called the RT-PCR reads, giving one row per CDR3 protein. The data show some 850,000 distinct CDR3 sequences, about 18% seen once. The starting material was PBMCs from blood, obtained roughly 5 days after vaccination. All receptors come from a middle-aged man who received an inactivated influenza vaccine.

This clonotype was observed a handful of times. The rearrangement uses TRBV15 and TRBJ2-7; 8 nucleotides agree with TRBD1. The CDR3 extends over 15 amino acids. J lost 4 bases, V lost 1 base, and 6 bases had no gene match. Germline V lookup: CDR1 LNHNV, CDR2 YYDKDF (reference sequence). The CDR3 spells CATSRVQGAGYEQYF. CDR3 DNA: TGTGCCACCAGCAGAGTGCAGGGGGCGGGTTACGAGCAGTACTTC.

The chain employs TRBV6-1 and TRBJ1-2, with D perhaps matching TRBD1 (5 bases). Germline lookup yields CDR1 MNHNS and CDR2 SASEGT. The CDR3 is made up of 15 amino acids. V lost 8 bases and J 1 base, leaving 17 bases between the germline ends. In DNA, the CDR3 is TGTGCCAGCCGTCCGGGACCTAACCTTAACTATGGCTACACCTTC. Its protein product is CASRPGPNLNYGYTF.

This clonotype has a count of ten or more. V usage is TRBV20-1 and J usage is TRBJ2-7, with 8 bases identical to TRBD1. Trimming removed 6 bases from V and 1 base from J; junction bases left unmatched: 11. The germline V gene has CDR1 DFQATT and CDR2 SNEGSKA (reference sequence). The CDR3 spans 15 residues. The chain's CDR3 is CSAKRTGPTSYEQYF. The CDR3 coding sequence is TGCAGTGCGAAACGGACAGGGCCGACGTCCTACGAGCAGTACTTC.

This clonotype has a handful of counts. This rearrangement joins TRBV5-1 to TRBJ2-1; 7 bases line up with TRBD2. CDR3 length equals 16 residues. Germline V lookup: CDR1 SGHRS, CDR2 YFSETQ. The V and J ends lost 3 bases and 4 bases, in that order; junction bases with no gene match: 10. CDR3 coding DNA: TGCGCCAGCAGCTCCTCAGCGGGGACTTTTTACAATGAGCAGTTCTTC. This gives the protein CASSSSAGTFYNEQFF. Full variable domain (outside the CDR3, taken from reference TRBV5-1 and TRBJ2-1): KAGVTQTPRYLIKTRGQQVTLSCSPISGHRSVSWYQQTPGQGLQFLFEYFSETQRNKGNFPGRFSGRQFSNSRSEMNVSTLELGDSALYLCASSSSAGTFYNEQFFGPGTRLTVL.

This chain connects TRBV18 to TRBJ1-1; no definite D call. Trimming pared 1 base from V and 5 bases from J, leaving 8 bases between. This CDR3 region has 13 residues. Germline CDR1 KGHSH, CDR2 LQKENI. CDR3 coding DNA: TGTGCCAGCTCACCACTTCAAATAACTGAAGCTTTCTTT. It is translated as CASSPLQITEAFF.

In its sample, this clonotype was seen a few times. V gene TRBV20-1 combines with J gene TRBJ1-6; the D is unclear. The V end lost 2 bases, the J end lost 10 bases, and 12 bases lay between the germline ends. The CDR3 loop spans 13 amino acids. Germline V gene lookup returns CDR1 DFQATT and CDR2 SNEGSKA (reference sequence). In DNA form, the CDR3 reads TGCAGTGCTAGAAAATTCCGCATCTCACCCCTCCACTTT. It translates to CSARKFRISPLHF.

In this sample, this clonotype turned up a few times. Written as DNA, the CDR3 is TGCAGTGCCAGTCTGGGGCGGGACAATGAGCAGTTCTTC. Amino acids: CSASLGRDNEQFF. The chain couples TRBV20-1 to TRBJ2-1; D is tentatively TRBD1 or TRBD2 (5 bases each). The V end lost 6 bases, the J end lost 5 bases, and 14 bases lay between the germline ends. In germline, CDR1 is DFQATT, CDR2 SNEGSKA (reference sequence). This CDR3 spans 13 amino acids.

This clonotype was seen a handful of times. The gene calls are TRBV20-1 and TRBJ2-5, with TRBD1 as a possible D gene (6 bases). The V and J ends lost 1 base and 4 bases respectively, with 16 bases between them. This CDR3 is 15 amino acids long. Germline V gives CDR1 DFQATT, CDR2 SNEGSKA (reference sequence). As DNA, the CDR3 is TGCAGTGCTAGAGTTGGTCGGGACATCCTAGAGACCCAGTACTTC. Amino acids: CSARVGRDILETQYF.

The sample holds a few counts of this clonotype. This sequence joins TRBV12-5 and TRBJ2-3, with D maybe TRBD1 (6 bases). This CDR3 comprises 13 residues. CDR1 and CDR2 (germline): LGHNT, FRNRAP. The V gene lost 6 bases and the J gene lost 6 bases, with 13 bases spanning the gap. The CDR3 protein is CASGEGGRDTQYF. DNA for the CDR3: TGTGCTAGTGGCGAAGGGGGTCGGGATACGCAGTATTTT.

This clonotype was picked up many times. CDR3 region: CASSQDWTGVAKNIQYF. DNA of the CDR3: TGCGCCAGCAGCCAAGATTGGACAGGGGTAGCCAAAAACATTCAGTACTTC. This chain connects TRBV4-3 to TRBJ2-4; 9 bases are a match to TRBD1. The CDR3 contains 17 residues. The V and J ends lost 0 bases and 0 bases, in that order; junction bases with no gene match: 3. The germline V gene encodes CDR1 LGHNA and CDR2 YSLEER.

In its sample, this clonotype was seen a few times. The chain joins TRBV12-3 or TRBV12-4 to TRBJ2-5; 10 bases line up with TRBD2. J lost 7 bases, V lost 5 bases, and 10 bases had no gene match. The CDR3 has 15 amino acids. The CDR3 DNA sequence: TGTGCCAGCAGTCCCAATAGCGGGGGGCTAGGGACCCAGTACTTC. It specifies CASSPNSGGLGTQYF.

This chain links TRBV25-1 with TRBJ2-7; the match to TRBD1 covers 7 bases. Losses at the gene ends were 6 bases for V and 1 base for J; bases not matched to a gene: 6. The CDR3 consists of 14 residues. Germline CDR1 MGHDK, CDR2 SYGVNS. CDR3 amino acids: CASRSDRPSYEQYF. The CDR3 DNA is TGTGCCAGCAGATCGGACAGGCCTTCCTACGAGCAGTACTTC.

This clonotype was seen a few times. The V call is TRBV20-1, the J call TRBJ2-2; D perhaps matches TRBD1 (6 bases). Looked up from germline, CDR1 is DFQATT and CDR2 is SNEGSKA (reference sequence). There are 16 residues in the CDR3. V dropped 1 base and J dropped 2 bases, with 14 bases sitting between them. Here the CDR3 reads CSARGVTGQNTGELFF. In DNA form, the CDR3 reads TGCAGTGCTAGAGGAGTAACGGGACAAAACACCGGGGAGCTGTTTTTT.

This chain uses TRBV18 with TRBJ2-7, with a possible D match to TRBD2 (5 bases). Trimming removed 3 bases from V and 2 bases from J, with 17 bases in between. The germline gives CDR1 KGHSH, CDR2 LQKENI. This CDR3 region has 16 residues. The CDR3 DNA sequence: TGTGCCAGCTCACCTCGATCGACCACGGGAACCTACGAGCAGTACTTC. It encodes CASSPRSTTGTYEQYF.

This clonotype has more than one count but fewer than ten. V and J are TRBV7-9 and TRBJ2-1, with D uncertain. The CDR3 totals 13 residues. V lost 1 base and J lost 8, with 9 bases in between. The germline CDR1 and CDR2 sequences are SEHNR and FQNEAQ (reference sequence). The chain's CDR3 is CASSLVVGDEQFF. CDR3 sequence (DNA): TGTGCCAGCAGCTTAGTTGTGGGCGATGAGCAGTTCTTC.

This clonotype was observed a handful of times. The V and J genes are TRBV20-1 and TRBJ2-1, with TRBD2 identical over 13 bases. The CDR3 consists of 16 residues. After removal of 4 bases from V and 5 bases from J, the junction contained 8 bases not matched to a gene. Germline loops: CDR1 DFQATT, CDR2 SNEGSKA (reference sequence). Here the CDR3 reads CSAIPILAGGDNEQFF. CDR3 DNA sequence: TGCAGTGCTATCCCCATACTAGCGGGGGGGGACAATGAGCAGTTCTTC.

The DNA for the CDR3 is TGTGCCAGCAGCCCCCGACAGGGAAACACCATATATTTT. Encoded protein: CASSPRQGNTIYF. The chain couples TRBV7-2 to TRBJ1-3; perhaps TRBD1 as D (5 bases). Germline-derived CDR1 and CDR2 are SGHTA and FQGNSA. The CDR3 spans 13 residues. V lost 5 bases, J lost 4 bases, and 9 bases lay in between.

The J gene is TRBJ2-7, the V gene TRBV12-3 or TRBV12-4, with a possible D match to TRBD2 (7 bases). V was cut by 5 bases and J by 1 base, with 12 bases left in between. The CDR3 has 14 residues. CDR3 loop: CASSQRDMSYEQYF. CDR3 DNA: TGTGCCAGCAGTCAGCGGGACATGTCCTACGAGCAGTACTTC.

The V call is TRBV6-2 or TRBV6-3, the J call TRBJ2-7, with 7 bases lining up with TRBD2. Germline V gene sequence: CDR1 MNHEY, CDR2 SVGEGT. The CDR3 has 16 residues. Trimming cost V 0 bases and J 0 bases; bases outside gene matches: 5. In DNA, the CDR3 is TGTGCCAGCAGTTACTCATGGCGGGGGAGCTCCTACGAGCAGTACTTC. Translated, it gives CASSYSWRGSSYEQYF.

This chain links TRBV20-1 with TRBJ1-1; the D is unclear. V dropped 8 bases and J dropped 4 bases, with 14 bases sitting between them. Germline V lookup: CDR1 DFQATT, CDR2 SNEGSKA (reference sequence). This CDR3 spans 12 amino acids. CDR3 DNA: TGCAGTCCTTTCTCGGGTGGCACTGAAGCTTTCTTT. Amino acids: CSPFSGGTEAFF.

The chain links TRBV3-1 to TRBJ2-7; no firm D call. CDR1 is LGHDT, CDR2 YNNKEL, per germline (reference sequence). The V gene lost 0 bases and the J gene lost 5 bases, with 2 bases spanning the gap. The length of the CDR3 is 11 residues. This CDR3 reads CASSQDHEQYF. In nucleotides, the CDR3 is TGTGCCAGCAGCCAAGACCACGAGCAGTACTTC.

This clonotype was observed a few times. The rearrangement uses TRBV15 and TRBJ1-6, with 10 positions matching TRBD1. This CDR3 has 16 amino acids. Germline V gene lookup returns CDR1 LNHNV and CDR2 YYDKDF (reference sequence). J lost 4 bases, V lost 8 bases, and 8 bases had no gene match. The CDR3 region has the DNA TGTGCCACCTCTGCCGGGACAGGGGATTATAATTCACCCCTCCACTTT. As protein: CATSAGTGDYNSPLHF.

This clonotype was counted only a few times. The chain uses TRBV20-1 and TRBJ1-6; D is possibly TRBD1 (6 bases). This CDR3 is built from 14 residues. With 5 bases removed from V and 7 bases from J, the gap between germline ends came to 15 bases. The germline gives CDR1 DFQATT, CDR2 SNEGSKA (reference sequence). Here the CDR3 reads CSAPPTGRNSPLHF. CDR3 coding DNA: TGCAGTGCTCCCCCCACAGGGAGGAATTCACCCCTCCACTTT.

This clonotype was recorded a few times. CDR3 coding DNA: TGTGCCAGCAGTGAAGGGACAGGTAACTCTGGAAACACCATATATTTT. Its protein product is CASSEGTGNSGNTIYF. J is TRBJ1-3 and V is TRBV2; 7 nucleotides match TRBD1. In germline, CDR1 is SNHLY, CDR2 FYNNEI. The ends lost 1 base at V and 0 bases at J; junction bases unmatched: 3. CDR3 length: 16 residues.

The rearrangement links TRBV20-1 to TRBJ2-1; possible D gene TRBD1, 5 bases. The germline CDR1 and CDR2 sequences are DFQATT and SNEGSKA (reference sequence). The ends were cut back, 0 bases at V and 13 bases at J, with 19 bases in the middle. The CDR3 runs to 14 residues. This CDR3 reads CSARDYYRGPLQFF. DNA for the CDR3: TGCAGTGCTAGAGATTACTATAGGGGCCCTCTACAGTTCTTC.

V is TRBV6-1 and J is TRBJ2-5; D remains unclear. The CDR3 has 13 residues. Germline values: CDR1 MNHNS, CDR2 SASEGT. Trimming removed 6 bases at V and 7 bases at J, with 15 bases between. The DNA of the CDR3 is TGTGCCAGCAGGGGCGCGTTTTTGGGGACCCAGTACTTC. The encoded protein is CASRGAFLGTQYF.

This chain joins TRBV20-1 and TRBJ2-1, with D unclear. The CDR3 has 14 amino acids. CDR1 is DFQATT, CDR2 SNEGSKA, per germline (reference sequence). The germline V and J ends were trimmed by 1 base and 5 bases, with 12 bases remaining between them. The CDR3 DNA reads TGCAGTGCTAGAGCTTCCTCTAGAAACAATGAGCAGTTCTTC. Translated, it gives CSARASSRNNEQFF.